These T cell receptor beta chains were read from a single sample in a study of blood T cell repertoires in COVID-19. Sequencing used immunoSEQ multiplex PCR; TCRdb keeps in-frame clones, though not all of them. The sample records tens of thousands of clones, 75% to 85% being singletons. The sequencing sample was made of peripheral blood. The receptors derive from a woman aged 70-85 years with acute or convalescent COVID-19. The CDR3 runs from the conserved cysteine through the conserved F or W. Fields, in order: V gene, J gene, D gene, CDR3 protein. The D gene is left open where the match is weak.

V: TRBV14; J: TRBJ2-7; D: TRBD1; CDR3: CASSLGTGIYEQYF
V: TRBV4-1; J: TRBJ1-2; D: NA; CDR3: CASSQGAGPFYGYTF
V: TRBV4-1; J: TRBJ1-2; D: NA; CDR3: CASSQDPGTKYGYTF
V: TRBV7-9; J: TRBJ1-1; D: NA; CDR3: CASRGLDTEAFF
V: TRBV7-9; J: TRBJ2-1; D: TRBD1; CDR3: CASSYRDRGLNEQFF
V: TRBV28; J: TRBJ1-2; D: TRBD1; CDR3: CASSTRGQGYGYTF
V: TRBV6-2/TRBV6-3; J: TRBJ2-7; D: NA; CDR3: CASSYQRVSYEQYF
V: TRBV7-2; J: TRBJ1-5; D: NA; CDR3: CASSLNRVGNQPQHF
V: TRBV5-4; J: TRBJ1-1; D: NA; CDR3: CASSLQAGLNTEAFF
V: TRBV6-1; J: TRBJ2-3; D: TRBD2; CDR3: CASSEVGGGADTQYF
V: TRBV4-1; J: TRBJ2-7; D: NA; CDR3: CASSQDDQGQYEQYF
V: TRBV7-2; J: TRBJ1-3; D: NA; CDR3: CASSMTAYSGNTIYF
V: TRBV4-1; J: TRBJ2-1; D: NA; CDR3: CASSQEPGLPGNEQFF
V: TRBV5-1; J: TRBJ1-2; D: TRBD1; CDR3: CASSDGQGGMGGYTF
V: TRBV27; J: TRBJ2-7; D: TRBD2; CDR3: CASSSRGGAGYEQYF
V: TRBV6-5; J: TRBJ1-2; D: TRBD1; CDR3: CASRWDRGSYGYTF
V: TRBV12-3/TRBV12-4; J: TRBJ2-7; D: NA; CDR3: CASSPTVDEQYF
V: TRBV9; J: TRBJ2-3; D: TRBD2; CDR3: CASSPAGGSTDTQYF
V: TRBV27; J: TRBJ1-6; D: NA; CDR3: CASSSLGSSYNSPLHF
V: TRBV3-1/TRBV3-2; J: TRBJ2-7; D: TRBD2; CDR3: CASSPTSGGVNEQYF
V: TRBV25-1; J: TRBJ2-1; D: NA; CDR3: CASSHGGHYNEQFF
V: TRBV6-5; J: TRBJ2-5; D: TRBD1; CDR3: CASSQGAGGHETQYF
V: TRBV9; J: TRBJ2-1; D: TRBD2; CDR3: CASSVDGGGAGNEQFF
V: TRBV18; J: TRBJ1-5; D: NA; CDR3: CASSPLPHRNQPQHF
V: TRBV2; J: TRBJ1-2; D: NA; CDR3: CASTLREVYGYTF
V: TRBV7-8; J: TRBJ1-2; D: NA; CDR3: CASSNGRDYGYTF
V: TRBV24-1; J: TRBJ2-3; D: NA; CDR3: CATSDPVTERNTDTQYF